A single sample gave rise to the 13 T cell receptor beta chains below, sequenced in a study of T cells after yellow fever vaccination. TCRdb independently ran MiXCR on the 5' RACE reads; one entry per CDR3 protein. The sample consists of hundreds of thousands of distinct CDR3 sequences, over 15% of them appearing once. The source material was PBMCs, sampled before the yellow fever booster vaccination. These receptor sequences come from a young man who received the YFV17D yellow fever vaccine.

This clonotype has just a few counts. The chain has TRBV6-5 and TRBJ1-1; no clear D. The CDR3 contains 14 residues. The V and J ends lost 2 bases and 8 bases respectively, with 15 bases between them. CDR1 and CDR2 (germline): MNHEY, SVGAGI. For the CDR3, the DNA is TGTGCCAGCAGTTACGATTCTGCAGGCTTCGAAGCTTTCTTT. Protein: CASSYDSAGFEAFF.

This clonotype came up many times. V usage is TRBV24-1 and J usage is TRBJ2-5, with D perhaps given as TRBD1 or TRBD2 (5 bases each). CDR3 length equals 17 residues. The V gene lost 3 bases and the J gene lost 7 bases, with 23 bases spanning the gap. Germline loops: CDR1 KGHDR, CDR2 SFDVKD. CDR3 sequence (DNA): TGTGCCACCAGTGATGAGGGTGGTGGACAAGGGTTGGGGACCCAGTACTTC. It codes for CATSDEGGGQGLGTQYF.

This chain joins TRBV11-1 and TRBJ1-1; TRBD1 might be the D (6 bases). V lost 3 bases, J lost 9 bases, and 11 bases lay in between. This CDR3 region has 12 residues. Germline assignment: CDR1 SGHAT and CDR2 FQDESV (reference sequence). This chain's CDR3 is CASSLQGYKAFF. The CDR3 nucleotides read TGTGCCAGCAGCTTGCAGGGGTACAAAGCTTTCTTT.

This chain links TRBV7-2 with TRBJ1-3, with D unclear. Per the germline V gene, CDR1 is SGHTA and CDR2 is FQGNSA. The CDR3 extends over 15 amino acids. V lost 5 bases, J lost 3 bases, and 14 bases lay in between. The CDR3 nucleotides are TGTGCCAGCAGCCGTCCTTCGGTTCGTGGAAACACCATATATTTT. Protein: CASSRPSVRGNTIYF.

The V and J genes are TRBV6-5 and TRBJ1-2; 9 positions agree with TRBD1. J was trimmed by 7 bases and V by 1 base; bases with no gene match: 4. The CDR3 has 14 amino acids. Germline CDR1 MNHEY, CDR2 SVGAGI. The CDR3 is CASSYFGQGTGYTF. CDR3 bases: TGTGCCAGCAGTTACTTCGGACAGGGGACTGGCTACACCTTC.

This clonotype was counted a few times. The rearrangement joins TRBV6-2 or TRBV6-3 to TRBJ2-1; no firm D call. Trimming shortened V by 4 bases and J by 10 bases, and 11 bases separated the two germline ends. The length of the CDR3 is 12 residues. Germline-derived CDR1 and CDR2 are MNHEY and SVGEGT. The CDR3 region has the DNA TGTGCCAGCAGTTCCCTTGGTCCCGAGCAGTTCTTC. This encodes CASSSLGPEQFF.

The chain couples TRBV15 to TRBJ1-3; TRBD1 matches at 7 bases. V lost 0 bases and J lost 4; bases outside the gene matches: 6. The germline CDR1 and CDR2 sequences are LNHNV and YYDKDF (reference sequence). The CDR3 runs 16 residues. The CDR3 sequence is CATSRDYRTGGNTIYF. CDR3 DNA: TGTGCCACCAGCAGAGATTATAGGACAGGCGGAAACACCATATATTTT.

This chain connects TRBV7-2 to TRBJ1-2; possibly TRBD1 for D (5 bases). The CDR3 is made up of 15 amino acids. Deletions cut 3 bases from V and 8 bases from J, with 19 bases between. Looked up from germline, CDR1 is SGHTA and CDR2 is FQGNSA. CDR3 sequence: CASSLRGPLKAGYTF. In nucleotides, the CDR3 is TGTGCCAGCAGCTTGAGGGGTCCTCTGAAGGCGGGCTACACCTTC. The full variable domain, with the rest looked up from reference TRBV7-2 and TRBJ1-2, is GAGVSQSPSNKVTEKGKDVELRCDPISGHTALYWYRQSLGQGLEFLIYFQGNSAPDKSGLPSDRFSAERTGGSVSTLTIQRTQQEDSAVYLCASSLRGPLKAGYTFGSGTRLTVV.

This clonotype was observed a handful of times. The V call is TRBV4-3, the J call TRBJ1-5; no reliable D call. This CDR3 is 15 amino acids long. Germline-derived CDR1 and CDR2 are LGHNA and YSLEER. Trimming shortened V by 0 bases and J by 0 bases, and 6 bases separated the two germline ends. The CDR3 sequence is CASSQERYSNQPQHF. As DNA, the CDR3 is TGCGCCAGCAGCCAAGAACGGTATAGCAATCAGCCCCAGCATTTT.

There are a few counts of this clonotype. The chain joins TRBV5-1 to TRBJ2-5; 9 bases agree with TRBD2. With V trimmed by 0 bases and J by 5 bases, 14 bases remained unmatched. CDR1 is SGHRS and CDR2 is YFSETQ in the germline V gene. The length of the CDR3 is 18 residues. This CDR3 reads CASSLGAGGPAAGETQYF. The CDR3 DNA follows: TGCGCCAGCAGCTTGGGAGCGGGGGGACCCGCCGCGGGGGAGACCCAGTACTTC.

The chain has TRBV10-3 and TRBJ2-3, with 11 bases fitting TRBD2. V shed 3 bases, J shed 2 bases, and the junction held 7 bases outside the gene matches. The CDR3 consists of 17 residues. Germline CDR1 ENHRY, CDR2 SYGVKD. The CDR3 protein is CAISDPGTSGFTDTQYF. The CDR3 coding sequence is TGTGCCATCAGTGACCCCGGGACTAGCGGCTTCACAGATACGCAGTATTTT.

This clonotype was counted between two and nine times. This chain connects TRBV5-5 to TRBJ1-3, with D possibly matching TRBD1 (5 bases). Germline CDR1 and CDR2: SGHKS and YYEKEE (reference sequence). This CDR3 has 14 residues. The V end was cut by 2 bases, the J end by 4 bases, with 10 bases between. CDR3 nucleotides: TGTGCCAGCAGCTTACAGGTTATCGGAAACACCATATATTTT. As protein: CASSLQVIGNTIYF.

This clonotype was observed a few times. The CDR3 protein is CASSGGGFYEQYV. In DNA, the CDR3 is TGTGCCAGCAGCGGCGGGGGGTTCTACGAGCAGTACGTC. The chain is built from TRBV28 and TRBJ2-7; 8 nucleotides agree with TRBD2. This CDR3 is 13 amino acids long. Per the germline V gene, CDR1 is MDHEN and CDR2 is SYDVKM. V shed 6 bases and J 3 bases; nucleotides not matched to a gene: 4.